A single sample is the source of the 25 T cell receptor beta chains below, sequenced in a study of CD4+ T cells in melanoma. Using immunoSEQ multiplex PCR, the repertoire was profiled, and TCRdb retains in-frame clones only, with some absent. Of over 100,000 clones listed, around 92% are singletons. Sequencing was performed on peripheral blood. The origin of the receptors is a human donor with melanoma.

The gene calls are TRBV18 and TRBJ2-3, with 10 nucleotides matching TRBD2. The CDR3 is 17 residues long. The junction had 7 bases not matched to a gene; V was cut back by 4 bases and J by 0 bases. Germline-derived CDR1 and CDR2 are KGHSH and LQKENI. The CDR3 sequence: CASSRSQAGGSTDTQYF. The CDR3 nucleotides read TGTGCCAGCTCACGATCCCAAGCGGGGGGGAGCACAGATACGCAGTATTTT.

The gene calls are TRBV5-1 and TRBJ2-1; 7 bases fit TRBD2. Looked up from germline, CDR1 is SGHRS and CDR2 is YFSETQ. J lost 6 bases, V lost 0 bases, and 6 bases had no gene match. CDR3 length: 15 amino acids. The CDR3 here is CASSLGFGGGNEQFF. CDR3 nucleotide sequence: TGCGCCAGCAGCTTGGGGTTTGGGGGGGGCAATGAGCAGTTCTTC.

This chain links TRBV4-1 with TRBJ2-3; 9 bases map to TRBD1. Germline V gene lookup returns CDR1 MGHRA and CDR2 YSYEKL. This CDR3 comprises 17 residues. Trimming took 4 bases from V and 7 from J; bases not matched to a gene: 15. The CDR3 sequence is CASSLSRDREDMYTQYF. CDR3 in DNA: TGCGCCAGCAGCCTATCCCGGGACAGGGAGGACATGTATACGCAGTATTTT.

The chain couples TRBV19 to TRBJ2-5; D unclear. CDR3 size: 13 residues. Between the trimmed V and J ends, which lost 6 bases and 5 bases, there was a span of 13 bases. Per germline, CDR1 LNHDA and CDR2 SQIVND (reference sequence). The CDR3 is CASRTLESETQYF. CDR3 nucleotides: TGTGCCAGTAGAACGTTAGAGTCGGAGACCCAGTACTTC.

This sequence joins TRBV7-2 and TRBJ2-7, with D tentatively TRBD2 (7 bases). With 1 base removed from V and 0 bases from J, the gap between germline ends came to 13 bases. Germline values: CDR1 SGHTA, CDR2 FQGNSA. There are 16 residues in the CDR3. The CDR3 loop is CASSLGGAGASYEQYF. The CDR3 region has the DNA TGTGCCAGCAGCTTAGGGGGGGCGGGAGCCTCCTACGAGCAGTACTTC.

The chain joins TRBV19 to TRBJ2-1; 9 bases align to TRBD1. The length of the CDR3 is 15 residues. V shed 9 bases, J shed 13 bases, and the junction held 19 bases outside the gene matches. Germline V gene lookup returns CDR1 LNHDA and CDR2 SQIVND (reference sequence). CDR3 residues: CASSGQQGAESRQFF. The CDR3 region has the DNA TGTGCCAGCAGTGGACAACAGGGGGCAGAGTCCCGTCAGTTCTTC. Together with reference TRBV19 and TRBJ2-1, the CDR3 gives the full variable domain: DGGITQSPKYLFRKEGQNVTLSCEQNLNHDAMYWYRQDPGQGLRLIYYSQIVNDFQKGDIAEGYSVSREKKESFPLTVTSAQKNPTAFYLCASSGQQGAESRQFFGPGTRLTVL.

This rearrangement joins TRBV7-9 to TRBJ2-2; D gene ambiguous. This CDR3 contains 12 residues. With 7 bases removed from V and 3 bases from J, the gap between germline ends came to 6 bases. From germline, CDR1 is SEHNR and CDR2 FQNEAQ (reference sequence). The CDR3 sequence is CASTFYTGELFF. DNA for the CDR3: TGTGCCAGCACCTTTTACACCGGGGAGCTGTTTTTT.

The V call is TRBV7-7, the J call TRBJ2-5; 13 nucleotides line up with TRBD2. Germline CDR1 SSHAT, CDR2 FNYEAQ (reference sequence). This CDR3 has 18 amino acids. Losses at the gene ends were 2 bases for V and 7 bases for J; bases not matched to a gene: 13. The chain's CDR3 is CASSLRRTSGSVSGTQYF. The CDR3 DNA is TGTGCCAGCAGCTTAAGGAGGACTAGCGGGAGCGTTAGTGGGACCCAGTACTTC.

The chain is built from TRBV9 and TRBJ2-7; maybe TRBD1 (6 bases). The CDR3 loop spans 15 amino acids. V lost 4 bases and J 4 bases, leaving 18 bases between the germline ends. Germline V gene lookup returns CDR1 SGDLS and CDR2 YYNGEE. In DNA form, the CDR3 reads TGTGCCAGCAGCAAACAGGGAGCCTATACTTACGAGCAGTACTTC. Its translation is CASSKQGAYTYEQYF.

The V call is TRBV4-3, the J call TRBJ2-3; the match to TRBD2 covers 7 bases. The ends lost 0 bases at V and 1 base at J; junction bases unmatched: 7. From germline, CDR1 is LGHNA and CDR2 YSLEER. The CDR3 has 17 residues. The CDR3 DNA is TGCGCCAGCAGCCAAGATTACAGCGGGATCCGCACAGATACGCAGTATTTT. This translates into CASSQDYSGIRTDTQYF.

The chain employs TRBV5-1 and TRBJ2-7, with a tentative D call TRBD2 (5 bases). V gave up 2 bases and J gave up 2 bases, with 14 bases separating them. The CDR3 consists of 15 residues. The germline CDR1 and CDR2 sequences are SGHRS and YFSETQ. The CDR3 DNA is TGCGCCAGCAGCTTCGAGGGATCGGGCCCCTACGAGCAGTACTTC. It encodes CASSFEGSGPYEQYF.

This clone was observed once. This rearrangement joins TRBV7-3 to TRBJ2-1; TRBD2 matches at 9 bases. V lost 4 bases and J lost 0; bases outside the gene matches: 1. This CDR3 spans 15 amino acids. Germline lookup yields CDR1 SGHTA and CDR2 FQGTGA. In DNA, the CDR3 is TGTGCCAGCAGCTCGACTAGCGGCTCCTACAATGAGCAGTTCTTC. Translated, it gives CASSSTSGSYNEQFF.

This chain's CDR3 is CASSYSRGPNEKLFF. DNA of the CDR3: TGTGCCAGCAGTTACTCGAGGGGACCCAATGAAAAACTGTTTTTT. This sequence joins TRBV6-5 and TRBJ1-4; possible D gene TRBD1, 5 bases. The CDR3 is 15 residues long. Germline assignment: CDR1 MNHEY and CDR2 SVGAGI. Trimming stripped 0 bases from V and 5 bases from J, with 10 bases between.

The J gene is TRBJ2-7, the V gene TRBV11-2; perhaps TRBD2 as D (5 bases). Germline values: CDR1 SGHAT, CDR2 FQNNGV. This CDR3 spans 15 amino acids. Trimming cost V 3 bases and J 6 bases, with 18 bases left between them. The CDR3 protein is CASSLSESGLSEQYF. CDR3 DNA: TGTGCCAGCAGCTTGTCAGAGTCAGGACTCTCCGAGCAGTACTTC.

CDR3 loop: CASSLIAGQGSETQYF. The CDR3 bases are TGTGCCAGCAGCTTAATCGCCGGACAGGGATCCGAGACCCAGTACTTC. The rearrangement joins TRBV7-3 to TRBJ2-5, with 8 bases lining up with TRBD1. This CDR3 comprises 16 residues. V lost 1 base to trimming and J lost 5 bases; unmatched junction nucleotides: 9. In germline, CDR1 is SGHTA, CDR2 FQGTGA.

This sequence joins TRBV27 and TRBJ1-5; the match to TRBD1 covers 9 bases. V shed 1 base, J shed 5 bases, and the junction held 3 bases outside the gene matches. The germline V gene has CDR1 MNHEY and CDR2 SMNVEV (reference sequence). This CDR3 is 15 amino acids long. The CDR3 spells CASSLFRDRDQPQHF. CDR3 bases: TGTGCCAGCAGTTTATTCAGGGACAGGGATCAGCCCCAGCATTTT.

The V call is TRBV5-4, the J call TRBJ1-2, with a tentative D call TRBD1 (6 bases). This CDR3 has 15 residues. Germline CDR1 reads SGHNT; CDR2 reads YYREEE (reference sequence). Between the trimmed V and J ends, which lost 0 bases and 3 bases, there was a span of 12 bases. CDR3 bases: TGTGCCAGCAGCTTGGACAGGGTGGAGTACTATGGCTACACCTTC. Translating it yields CASSLDRVEYYGYTF. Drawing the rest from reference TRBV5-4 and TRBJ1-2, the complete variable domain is ETGVTQSPTHLIKTRGQQVTLRCSSQSGHNTVSWYQQALGQGPQFIFQYYREEENGRGNFPPRFSGLQFPNYSSELNVNALELDDSALYLCASSLDRVEYYGYTFGSGTRLTVV.

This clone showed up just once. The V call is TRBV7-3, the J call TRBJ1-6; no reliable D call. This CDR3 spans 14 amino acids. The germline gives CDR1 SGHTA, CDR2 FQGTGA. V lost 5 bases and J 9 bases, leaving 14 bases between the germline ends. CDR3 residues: CASSQLLPGSPLHF. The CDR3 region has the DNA TGTGCCAGCAGCCAGCTACTGCCTGGTTCACCCCTCCACTTT.

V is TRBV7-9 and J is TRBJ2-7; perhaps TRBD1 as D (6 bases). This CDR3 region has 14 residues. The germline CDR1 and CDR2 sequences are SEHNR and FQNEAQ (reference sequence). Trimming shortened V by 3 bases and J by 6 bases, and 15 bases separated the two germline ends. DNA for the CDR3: TGTGCCAGCAGCTTTGGTGGTGCAGGGGCCGAGCAGTACTTC. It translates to CASSFGGAGAEQYF.

The CDR3: CASSPRTSSYEQYF. CDR3 DNA sequence: TGTGCCAGCAGCCCCCGGACTAGCTCCTACGAGCAGTACTTC. The V call is TRBV7-9, the J call TRBJ2-7; the match to TRBD2 covers 7 bases. The V gene end was trimmed by 5 bases and the J gene end by 0 bases; junction bases not matched to a gene: 4. The germline gives CDR1 SEHNR, CDR2 FQNEAQ (reference sequence). The CDR3 contains 14 residues.

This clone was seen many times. The CDR3 spells CASSVQTGTGPTGELFF. The CDR3 DNA reads as TGTGCCAGCAGCGTTCAAACCGGGACAGGACCAACCGGGGAGCTGTTTTTT. This chain links TRBV9 with TRBJ2-2, with 8 bases that match TRBD1. The germline CDR1 and CDR2 sequences are SGDLS and YYNGEE. The ends lost 2 bases at V and 5 bases at J; junction bases unmatched: 11. The CDR3 loop spans 17 amino acids.

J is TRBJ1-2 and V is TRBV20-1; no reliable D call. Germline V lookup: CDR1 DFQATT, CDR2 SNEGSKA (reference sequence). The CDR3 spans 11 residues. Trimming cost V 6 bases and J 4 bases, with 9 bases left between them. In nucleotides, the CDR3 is TGCAGTGCCCTGCGGATCTATGGCTACACCTTC. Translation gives CSALRIYGYTF.

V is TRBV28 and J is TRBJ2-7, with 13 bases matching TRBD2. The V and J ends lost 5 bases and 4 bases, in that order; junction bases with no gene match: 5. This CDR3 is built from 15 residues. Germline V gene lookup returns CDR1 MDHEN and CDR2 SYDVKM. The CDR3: CASSELAGGPYEQYF. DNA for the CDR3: TGTGCCAGCAGTGAACTAGCGGGAGGGCCATACGAGCAGTACTTC.

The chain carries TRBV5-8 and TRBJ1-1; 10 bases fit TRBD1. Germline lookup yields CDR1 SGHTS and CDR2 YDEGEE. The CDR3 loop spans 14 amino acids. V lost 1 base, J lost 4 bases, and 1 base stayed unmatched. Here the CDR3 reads CASSLRDRGTEAFF. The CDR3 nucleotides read TGTGCCAGCAGCTTGCGGGACAGGGGCACTGAAGCTTTCTTT. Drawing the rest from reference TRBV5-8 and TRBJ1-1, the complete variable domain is EAGVTQSPTHLIKTRGQQATLRCSPISGHTSVYWYQQALGLGLQFLLWYDEGEERNRGNFPPRFSGRQFPNYSSELNVNALELEDSALYLCASSLRDRGTEAFFGQGTRLTVV.

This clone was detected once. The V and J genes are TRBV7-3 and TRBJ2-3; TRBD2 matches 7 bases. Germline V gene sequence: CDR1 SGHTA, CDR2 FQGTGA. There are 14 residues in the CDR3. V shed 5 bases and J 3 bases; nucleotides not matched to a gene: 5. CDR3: CASSGRVGTDTQYF. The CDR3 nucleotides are TGTGCCAGCAGCGGGAGGGTTGGAACAGATACGCAGTATTTT.